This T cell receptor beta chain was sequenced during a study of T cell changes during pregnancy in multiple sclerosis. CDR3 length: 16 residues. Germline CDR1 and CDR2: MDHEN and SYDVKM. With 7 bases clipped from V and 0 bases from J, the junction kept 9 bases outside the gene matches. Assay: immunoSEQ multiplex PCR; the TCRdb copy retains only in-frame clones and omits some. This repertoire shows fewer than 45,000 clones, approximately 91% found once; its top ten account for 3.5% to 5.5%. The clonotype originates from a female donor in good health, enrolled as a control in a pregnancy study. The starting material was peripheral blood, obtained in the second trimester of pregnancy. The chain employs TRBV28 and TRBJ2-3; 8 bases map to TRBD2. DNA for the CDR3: TGTGCCAGCATCAAAAGGCGGGGGGTGAGCACAGATACGCAGTATTTT. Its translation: CASIKRRGVSTDTQYF.